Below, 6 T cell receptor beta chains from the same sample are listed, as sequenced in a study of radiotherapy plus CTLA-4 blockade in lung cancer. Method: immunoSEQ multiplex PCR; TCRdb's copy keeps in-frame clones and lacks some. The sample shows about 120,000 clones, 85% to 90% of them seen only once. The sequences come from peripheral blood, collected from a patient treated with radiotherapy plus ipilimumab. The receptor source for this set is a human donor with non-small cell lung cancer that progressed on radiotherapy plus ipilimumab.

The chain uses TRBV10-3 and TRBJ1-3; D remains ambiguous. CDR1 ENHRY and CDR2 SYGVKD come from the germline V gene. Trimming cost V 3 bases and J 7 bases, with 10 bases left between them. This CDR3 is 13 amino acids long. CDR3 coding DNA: TGTGCCATCAGTGATTCAGGACGGAACACCATATATTTT. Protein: CAISDSGRNTIYF.

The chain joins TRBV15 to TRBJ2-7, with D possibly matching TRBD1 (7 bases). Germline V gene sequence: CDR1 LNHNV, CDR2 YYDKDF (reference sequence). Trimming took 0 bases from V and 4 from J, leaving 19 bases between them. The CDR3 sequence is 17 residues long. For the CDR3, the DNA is TGTGCCACCAGCAGAGATCGGACGGGGGACAGAAGTTACGAGCAGTACTTC. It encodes CATSRDRTGDRSYEQYF.

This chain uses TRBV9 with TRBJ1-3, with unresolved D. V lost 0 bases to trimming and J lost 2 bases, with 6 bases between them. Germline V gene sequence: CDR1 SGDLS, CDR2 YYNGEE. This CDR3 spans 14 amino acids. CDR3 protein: CASSVVGTGNTIYF. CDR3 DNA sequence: TGTGCCAGCAGCGTAGTTGGGACTGGAAACACCATATATTTT. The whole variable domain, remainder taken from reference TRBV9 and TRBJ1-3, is DSGVTQTPKHLITATGQRVTLRCSPRSGDLSVYWYQQSLDQGLQFLIQYYNGEERAKGNILERFSAQQFPDLHSELNLSSLELGDSALYFCASSVVGTGNTIYFGEGSWLTVV.

The CDR3 spells CASSYSTQGRETQYF. The CDR3 DNA reads as TGTGCCAGCAGTTACTCGACGCAGGGGAGGGAGACCCAGTACTTC. The V and J genes are TRBV6-6 and TRBJ2-5; D tentatively reads TRBD1 or TRBD2 (6 bases each). V dropped 0 bases and J dropped 5 bases, with 13 bases sitting between them. This CDR3 contains 15 residues. Germline V lookup: CDR1 MNHNY, CDR2 SVGAGI (reference sequence).

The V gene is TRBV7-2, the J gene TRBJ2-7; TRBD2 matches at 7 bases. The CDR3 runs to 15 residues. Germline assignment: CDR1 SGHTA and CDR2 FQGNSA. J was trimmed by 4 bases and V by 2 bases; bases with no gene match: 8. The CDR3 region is CASSLSAGVEYEQYF. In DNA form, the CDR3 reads TGTGCCAGCAGCTTATCTGCGGGAGTGGAATACGAGCAGTACTTC. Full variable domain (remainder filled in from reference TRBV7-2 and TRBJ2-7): GAGVSQSPSNKVTEKGKDVELRCDPISGHTALYWYRQSLGQGLEFLIYFQGNSAPDKSGLPSDRFSAERTGGSVSTLTIQRTQQEDSAVYLCASSLSAGVEYEQYFGPGTRLTVT.

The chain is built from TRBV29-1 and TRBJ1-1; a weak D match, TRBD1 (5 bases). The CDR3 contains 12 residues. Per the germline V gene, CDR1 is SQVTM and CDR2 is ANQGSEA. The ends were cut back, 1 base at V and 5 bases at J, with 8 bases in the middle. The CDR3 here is CSVEAGRTEAFF. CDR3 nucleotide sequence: TGCAGCGTTGAAGCAGGGCGTACTGAAGCTTTCTTT.